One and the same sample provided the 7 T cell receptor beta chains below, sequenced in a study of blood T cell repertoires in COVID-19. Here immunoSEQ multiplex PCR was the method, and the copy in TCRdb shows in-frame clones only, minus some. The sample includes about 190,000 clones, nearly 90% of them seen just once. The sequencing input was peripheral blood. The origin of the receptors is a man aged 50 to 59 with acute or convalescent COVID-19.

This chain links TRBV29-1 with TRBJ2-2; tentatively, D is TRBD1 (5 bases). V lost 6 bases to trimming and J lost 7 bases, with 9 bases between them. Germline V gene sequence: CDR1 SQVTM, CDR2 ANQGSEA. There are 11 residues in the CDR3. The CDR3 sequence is CSVGLDGELFF. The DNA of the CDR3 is TGCAGCGTGGGGCTTGACGGGGAGCTGTTTTTT.

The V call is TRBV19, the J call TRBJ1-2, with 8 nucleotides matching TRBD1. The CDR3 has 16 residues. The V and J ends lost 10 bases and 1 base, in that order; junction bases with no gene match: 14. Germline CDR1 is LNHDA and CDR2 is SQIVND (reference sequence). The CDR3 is CATLMAGGHLNYGYTF. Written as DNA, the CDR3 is TGTGCCACCCTTATGGCAGGGGGCCACCTTAACTATGGCTACACCTTC.

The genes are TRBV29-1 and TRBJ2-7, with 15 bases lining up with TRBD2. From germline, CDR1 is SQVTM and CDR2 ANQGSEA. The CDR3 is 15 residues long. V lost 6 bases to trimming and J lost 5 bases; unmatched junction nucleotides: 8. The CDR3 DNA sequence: TGCAGCGTCGGACTAGCGGGAGGGCGAAGGGACGAGCAGTACTTC. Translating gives CSVGLAGGRRDEQYF.

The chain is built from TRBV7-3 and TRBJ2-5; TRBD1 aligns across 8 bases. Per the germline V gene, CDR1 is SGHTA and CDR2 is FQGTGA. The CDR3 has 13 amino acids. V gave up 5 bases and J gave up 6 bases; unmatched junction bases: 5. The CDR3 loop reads CASSGQGSQTQYF. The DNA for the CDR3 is TGTGCCAGCAGCGGACAGGGATCACAGACCCAGTACTTC.

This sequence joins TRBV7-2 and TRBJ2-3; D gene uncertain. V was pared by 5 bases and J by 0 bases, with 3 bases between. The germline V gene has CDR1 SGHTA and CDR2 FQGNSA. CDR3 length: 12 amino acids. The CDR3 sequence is CASSESTDTQYF. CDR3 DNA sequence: TGTGCCAGCAGCGAGAGCACAGATACGCAGTATTTT.

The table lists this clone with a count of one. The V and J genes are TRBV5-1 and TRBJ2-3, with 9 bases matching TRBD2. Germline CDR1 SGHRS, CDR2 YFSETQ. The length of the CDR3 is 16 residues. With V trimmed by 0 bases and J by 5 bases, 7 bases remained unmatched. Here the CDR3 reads CASSLALAGSGDTQYF. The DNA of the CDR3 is TGCGCCAGCAGCTTGGCTCTAGCGGGATCAGGAGATACGCAGTATTTT.

This CDR3 reads CASSLGLGTAEETQYF. As DNA, the CDR3 is TGTGCCAGCAGCTTAGGGCTCGGGACAGCCGAAGAGACCCAGTACTTC. The genes are TRBV11-2 and TRBJ2-5, with 7 bases lining up with TRBD1. This CDR3 contains 16 residues. Germline CDR1 SGHAT, CDR2 FQNNGV. The J segment lost 3 bases and the V segment lost 1 base, leaving 8 bases of the junction unmatched.